This T cell receptor beta chain is from a study of response to subunit inactivated influenza vaccine. General study results and limits: The authors offered the suggestion that each seasonal influenza vaccination recruits few new T cells.

Germline V lookup: CDR1 SGHVS, CDR2 FQNEAQ. V lost 4 bases and J 4 bases, leaving 11 bases between the germline ends. The CDR3 has 14 residues. TCRdb fed the RT-PCR reads into MiXCR, producing one record per CDR3 protein. The sample lists 450,000 to 500,000 distinct CDR3 sequences, approximately 9.9% occurring once. This clonotype was picked up a small number of times. Antigen: not known. The chain is built from TRBV7-8 and TRBJ2-1; D uncertain. The material was PBMCs from blood, obtained roughly 48 days after vaccination. This sequence originates from a man aged 50-59 years who received an inactivated influenza vaccine. This chain's CDR3 is CASSSRTEYNEQFF. The CDR3 nucleotides are TGTGCCAGCAGCTCTCGGACGGAATACAATGAGCAGTTCTTC.